Given below is one T cell receptor beta chain in context. This record comes from a study of blood T cell repertoires in COVID-19. The overall study: PBMCs, B-cell-depleted T cells, or T cells provided the cDNA or gDNA that made up the material.

Sequencing used immunoSEQ multiplex PCR; TCRdb keeps in-frame clones, though not all of them. The sample lists about 190,000 clones; 90% were seen once. This receptor was taken from a man aged 45-60 years with acute or convalescent COVID-19. The sample comprised peripheral blood.

The CDR3 DNA sequence: TGTGCCAGTAGACAGGACCCGTATCAGCCCCAGCATTTT. It yields the protein CASRQDPYQPQHF. V is TRBV19 and J is TRBJ1-5; a weak D match, TRBD1 (5 bases). V shed 6 bases and J shed 5 bases, with 11 bases lying between them. CDR1 is LNHDA, CDR2 SQIVND, per germline (reference sequence). This CDR3 comprises 13 residues.